These 16 T cell receptor beta chains were all obtained from the same sample, sequenced in a study of blood T cell repertoires in COVID-19. Sequencing used immunoSEQ multiplex PCR; TCRdb keeps in-frame clones, though not all of them. This sample has 300,000 to 400,000 clones, with approximately 90% found just once. Sequenced material: peripheral blood. The source is a woman between 45 and 65 years old with active or convalescent COVID-19.

The CDR3 DNA sequence: TGTGCCAGCAGCTTAGATATGAGTTCCGGGGAGCTGTTTTTT. This gives the protein CASSLDMSSGELFF. This sequence joins TRBV11-3 and TRBJ2-2; D remains ambiguous. Trimming left V 0 bases short and J 6 bases short, with 8 bases between. This CDR3 spans 14 amino acids. CDR1 is SGHNT, CDR2 YENEEA, per germline.

J is TRBJ2-3 and V is TRBV5-1; perhaps TRBD2 as D (5 bases). CDR1 and CDR2 from the germline V gene are SGHRS and YFSETQ. The CDR3 sequence is 16 residues long. V lost 4 bases to trimming and J lost 4 bases, with 19 bases between them. CDR3 DNA sequence: TGCGCCAGCAGCCGCAGGACCGGGGATCACGCAGATACGCAGTATTTT. Translating it yields CASSRRTGDHADTQYF.

The CDR3 loop is CASSRTEHYEQYF. For the CDR3, the DNA is TGTGCCAGTAGTCGAACAGAACACTACGAGCAGTACTTC. V is TRBV19 and J is TRBJ2-7; D unresolved. Per the germline V gene, CDR1 is LNHDA and CDR2 is SQIVND (reference sequence). There are 13 residues in the CDR3. V lost 5 bases and J 3 bases, leaving 11 bases between the germline ends.

This sequence joins TRBV6-6 and TRBJ1-2; TRBD1 matches 7 bases. CDR3 length: 16 residues. Trimming cost V 6 bases and J 6 bases; bases outside gene matches: 16. Germline CDR1 reads MNHNY; CDR2 reads SVGAGI (reference sequence). The CDR3 region is CASSPLPPGTANGYTF. CDR3 DNA: TGTGCCAGCAGCCCCCTCCCACCCGGGACAGCGAATGGCTACACCTTC.

The chain has TRBV30 and TRBJ2-1, with a possible D match to TRBD1 (6 bases). In germline, CDR1 is GTSNPN, CDR2 SVGIG (reference sequence). V was trimmed by 4 bases and J by 6 bases, leaving 10 bases between them. This CDR3 is built from 12 residues. CDR3: CAWTYRVNEQFF. In DNA, the CDR3 is TGTGCCTGGACCTACAGGGTCAATGAGCAGTTCTTC.

This chain links TRBV5-1 with TRBJ2-5; no clear D gene. V was trimmed by 0 bases and J by 2 bases, leaving 11 bases between them. The CDR3 is 15 amino acids. The germline gives CDR1 SGHRS, CDR2 YFSETQ. The CDR3 is CASSLGPTKQETQYF. In DNA form, the CDR3 reads TGCGCCAGCAGCTTGGGGCCAACAAAGCAAGAGACCCAGTACTTC.

This chain connects TRBV6-1 to TRBJ2-7; 9 positions agree with TRBD1. Germline-derived CDR1 and CDR2 are MNHNS and SASEGT. The CDR3 runs 15 residues. V was clipped by 0 bases and J by 4 bases; unmatched bases: 4. The CDR3 sequence: CASSEAGTGLYEQYF. DNA for the CDR3: TGTGCCAGCAGTGAAGCCGGGACAGGGCTATACGAGCAGTACTTC.

The rearrangement joins TRBV7-2 to TRBJ2-1; D unclear. The CDR3 loop spans 14 amino acids. Germline loops: CDR1 SGHTA, CDR2 FQGNSA. The germline V and J ends were trimmed by 2 bases and 8 bases, with 13 bases remaining between them. The CDR3 loop reads CASSLTFRWDEQFF. The CDR3 DNA reads as TGTGCCAGCAGCTTAACCTTCAGGTGGGATGAGCAGTTCTTC. Based on the CDR3 plus reference TRBV7-2 and TRBJ2-1, the full variable domain is GAGVSQSPSNKVTEKGKDVELRCDPISGHTALYWYRQSLGQGLEFLIYFQGNSAPDKSGLPSDRFSAERTGGSVSTLTIQRTQQEDSAVYLCASSLTFRWDEQFFGPGTRLTVL.

This sequence joins TRBV18 and TRBJ1-3; 7 bases line up with TRBD1. With 1 base clipped from V and 0 bases from J, the junction kept 6 bases outside the gene matches. The germline V gene has CDR1 KGHSH and CDR2 LQKENI. The CDR3 is 17 residues long. DNA of the CDR3: TGTGCCAGCTCACCACTGAACAGGGGTAGCTCTGGAAACACCATATATTTT. Amino acids: CASSPLNRGSSGNTIYF.

This clone occurred once. CDR3 sequence (DNA): TGTGCCAGCAGCCCTCGGCGGGAGGGAAAAGAGACCCAGTACTTC. It is translated as CASSPRREGKETQYF. V is TRBV27 and J is TRBJ2-5; TRBD2 matches at 9 bases. The CDR3 runs to 15 residues. Germline values: CDR1 MNHEY, CDR2 SMNVEV (reference sequence). V shed 6 bases and J 3 bases; nucleotides not matched to a gene: 8.

The V and J genes are TRBV24-1 and TRBJ1-5, with a possible D match to TRBD1 (6 bases). V lost 6 bases to trimming and J lost 5 bases, with 13 bases between them. The CDR3 totals 14 residues. Germline values: CDR1 KGHDR, CDR2 SFDVKD. Here the CDR3 reads CATSTGKGHQPQHF. The CDR3 region has the DNA TGTGCCACCAGTACAGGGAAGGGGCATCAGCCCCAGCATTTT.

This chain joins TRBV2 and TRBJ2-1; 12 bases match TRBD2. CDR1 is SNHLY, CDR2 FYNNEI, per germline. The CDR3 is 16 residues long. The ends lost 6 bases at V and 2 bases at J; junction bases unmatched: 5. DNA for the CDR3: TGTGCCAGCAGCGTAACTAGCGGGGGGACCTACAATGAGCAGTTCTTC. Amino acids: CASSVTSGGTYNEQFF.

This chain connects TRBV30 to TRBJ1-5; D uncertain. V was shortened by 1 base and J by 3 bases, with 7 bases between the two germline ends. Per germline, CDR1 GTSNPN and CDR2 SVGIG (reference sequence). This CDR3 is 13 amino acids long. The DNA of the CDR3 is TGTGCCTGGAGTGCCAACACCAATCAGCCCCAGCATTTT. As protein: CAWSANTNQPQHF.

This clone was counted many times. The V call is TRBV15, the J call TRBJ2-1; 9 nucleotides agree with TRBD1. CDR3 length: 15 residues. Trimming took 2 bases from V and 9 from J; bases not matched to a gene: 8. Germline values: CDR1 LNHNV, CDR2 YYDKDF (reference sequence). The CDR3 nucleotides are TGTGCCACCAGCAGACGACAGGGGGATCAATCTGAGCAGTTCTTC. It translates to CATSRRQGDQSEQFF.

This chain connects TRBV6-1 to TRBJ2-7; the match to TRBD2 covers 9 bases. Per the germline V gene, CDR1 is MNHNS and CDR2 is SASEGT. Unmatched junction bases numbered 7, after V lost 9 bases and J lost 1 base. There are 14 residues in the CDR3. The CDR3 is CASWFSGSSYEQYF. In nucleotides, the CDR3 is TGTGCCAGTTGGTTTAGCGGGAGTTCCTACGAGCAGTACTTC.

This clone was found a few times. This rearrangement joins TRBV29-1 to TRBJ1-2, with 12 positions matching TRBD1. After removal of 4 bases from V and 6 bases from J, the junction contained 3 bases not matched to a gene. The V gene's germline CDR1 is SQVTM and CDR2 ANQGSEA. The length of the CDR3 is 13 residues. The CDR3 sequence: CSVGGQGADGYTF. The CDR3, as DNA: TGCAGCGTTGGGGGACAGGGGGCGGATGGCTACACCTTC.